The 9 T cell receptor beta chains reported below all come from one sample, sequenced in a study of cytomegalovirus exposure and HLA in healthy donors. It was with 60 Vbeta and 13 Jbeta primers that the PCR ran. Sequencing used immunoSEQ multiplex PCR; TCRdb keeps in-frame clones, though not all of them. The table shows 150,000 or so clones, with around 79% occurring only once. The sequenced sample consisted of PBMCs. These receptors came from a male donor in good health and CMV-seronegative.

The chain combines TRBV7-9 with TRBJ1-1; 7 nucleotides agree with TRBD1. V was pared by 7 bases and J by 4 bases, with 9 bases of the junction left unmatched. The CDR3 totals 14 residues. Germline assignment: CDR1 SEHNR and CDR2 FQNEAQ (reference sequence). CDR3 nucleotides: TGTGCCAGCACGAACCAGGGGGTAAGCACTGAAGCTTTCTTT. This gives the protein CASTNQGVSTEAFF.

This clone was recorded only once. In DNA, the CDR3 is TGTGCCAGCAGCTTCTCGGGTTGGGCCGGGAATGAAGCTTTCTTT. This sequence encodes CASSFSGWAGNEAFF. The chain is built from TRBV11-3 and TRBJ1-1; unclear D gene. This CDR3 comprises 15 residues. With 3 bases removed from V and 7 bases from J, the gap between germline ends came to 18 bases. Germline lookup yields CDR1 SGHNT and CDR2 YENEEA.

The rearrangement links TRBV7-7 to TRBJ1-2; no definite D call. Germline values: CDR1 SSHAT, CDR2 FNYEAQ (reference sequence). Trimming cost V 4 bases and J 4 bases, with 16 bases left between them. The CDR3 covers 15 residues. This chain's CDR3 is CASSWRETGFYGYTF. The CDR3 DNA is TGTGCCAGCAGCTGGCGGGAGACGGGATTCTATGGCTACACCTTC.

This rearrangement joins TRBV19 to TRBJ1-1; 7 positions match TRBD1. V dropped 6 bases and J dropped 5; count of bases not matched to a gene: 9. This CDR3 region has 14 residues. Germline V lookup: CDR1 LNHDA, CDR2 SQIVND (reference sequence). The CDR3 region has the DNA TGTGCCAGTAGGGCTGACAGGGCTTGGACTGAAGCTTTCTTT. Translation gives CASRADRAWTEAFF.

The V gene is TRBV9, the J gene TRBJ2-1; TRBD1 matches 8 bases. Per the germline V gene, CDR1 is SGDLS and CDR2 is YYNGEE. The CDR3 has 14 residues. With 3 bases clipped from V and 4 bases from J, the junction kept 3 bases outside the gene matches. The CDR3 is CASSAHRGYNEQFF. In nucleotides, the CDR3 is TGTGCCAGCAGCGCCCACAGGGGGTACAATGAGCAGTTCTTC.

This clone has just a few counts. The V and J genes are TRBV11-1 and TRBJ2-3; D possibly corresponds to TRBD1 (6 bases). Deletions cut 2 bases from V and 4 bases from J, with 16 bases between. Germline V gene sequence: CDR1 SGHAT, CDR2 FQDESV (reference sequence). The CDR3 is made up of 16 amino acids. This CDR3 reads CASSLQGLGGADTQYF. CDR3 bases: TGTGCCAGCAGCTTACAGGGTCTTGGGGGCGCAGATACGCAGTATTTT.

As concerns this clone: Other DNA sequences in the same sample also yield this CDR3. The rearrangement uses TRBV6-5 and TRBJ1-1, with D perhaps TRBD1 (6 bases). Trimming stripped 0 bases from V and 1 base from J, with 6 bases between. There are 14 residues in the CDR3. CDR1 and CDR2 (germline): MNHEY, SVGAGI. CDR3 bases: TGTGCCAGCAGTTACTCAGGGGGGAACACTGAAGCTTTCTTT. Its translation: CASSYSGGNTEAFF.

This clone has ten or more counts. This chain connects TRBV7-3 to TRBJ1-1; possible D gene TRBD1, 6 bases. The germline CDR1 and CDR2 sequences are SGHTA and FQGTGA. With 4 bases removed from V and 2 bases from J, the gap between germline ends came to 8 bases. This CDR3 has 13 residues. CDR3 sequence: CASSSTGNTEAFF. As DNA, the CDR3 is TGTGCCAGCAGCTCGACAGGAAACACTGAAGCTTTCTTT.

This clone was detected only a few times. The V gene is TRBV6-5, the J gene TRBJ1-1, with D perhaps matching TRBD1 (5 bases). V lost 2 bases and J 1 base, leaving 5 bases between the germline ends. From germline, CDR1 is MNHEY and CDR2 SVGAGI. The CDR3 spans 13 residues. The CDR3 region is CASSYQGNTEAFF. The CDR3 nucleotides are TGTGCCAGCAGTTACCAGGGGAACACTGAAGCTTTCTTT.